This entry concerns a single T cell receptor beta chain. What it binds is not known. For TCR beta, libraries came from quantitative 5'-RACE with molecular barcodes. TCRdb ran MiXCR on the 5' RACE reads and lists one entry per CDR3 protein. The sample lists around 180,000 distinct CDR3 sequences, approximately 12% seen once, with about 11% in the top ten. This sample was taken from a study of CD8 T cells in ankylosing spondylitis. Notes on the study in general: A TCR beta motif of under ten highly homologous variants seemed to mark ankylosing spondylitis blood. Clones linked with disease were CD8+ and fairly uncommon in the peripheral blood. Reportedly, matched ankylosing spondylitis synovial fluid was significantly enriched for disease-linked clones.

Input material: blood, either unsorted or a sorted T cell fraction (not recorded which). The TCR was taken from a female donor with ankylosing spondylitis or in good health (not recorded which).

CDR3 region: CATRKDRAGGYTF. CDR3 DNA: TGTGCCACCAGGAAAGACAGGGCCGGTGGCTACACCTTC. The chain links TRBV24-1 to TRBJ1-2; TRBD1 aligns across 7 bases. V dropped 7 bases and J dropped 7; count of bases not matched to a gene: 8. CDR1 and CDR2 from the germline V gene are KGHDR and SFDVKD. CDR3 length: 13 amino acids.